The 8 T cell receptor beta chains below come from one sample, sequenced in a study of T cell responses to AZD1222 COVID-19 vaccine. Only in-frame clones appear in the TCRdb table, and some are missing; sequencing was by immunoSEQ multiplex PCR. The repertoire has around 110,000 clones, roughly 90% of them found once; the top ten carry approximately 7%. Here the sequenced sample was peripheral blood, taken on day 0 of AZD1222 vaccination. These receptors were collected from an adult in good health.

This clone was recorded once. The CDR3 loop reads CASSFYTDTQYF. In DNA form, the CDR3 reads TGTGCCAGCAGCTTTTACACAGATACGCAGTATTTT. The chain has TRBV7-2 and TRBJ2-3; D gene ambiguous. V lost 3 bases and J 2 bases, leaving 3 bases between the germline ends. The CDR3 consists of 12 residues. Looked up from germline, CDR1 is SGHTA and CDR2 is FQGNSA.

This clone was detected once. The genes are TRBV28 and TRBJ1-3; D gene ambiguous. CDR1 and CDR2 (germline): MDHEN, SYDVKM. This CDR3 is built from 16 residues. V lost 2 bases and J lost 4, with 15 bases in between. Here the CDR3 reads CASSLARPGSGNTIYF. CDR3 DNA sequence: TGTGCCAGCAGTTTAGCACGCCCGGGGTCCGGAAACACCATATATTTT. Full variable domain (outside the CDR3, taken from reference TRBV28 and TRBJ1-3): DVKVTQSSRYLVKRTGEKVFLECVQDMDHENMFWYRQDPGLGLRLIYFSYDVKMKEKGDIPEGYSVSREKKERFSLILESASTNQTSMYLCASSLARPGSGNTIYFGEGSWLTVV.

This clone was recorded once. The V gene is TRBV5-4, the J gene TRBJ2-7, with D unresolved. V dropped 5 bases and J dropped 6 bases, with 12 bases sitting between them. This CDR3 comprises 12 residues. From germline, CDR1 is SGHNT and CDR2 YYREEE (reference sequence). CDR3 sequence: CASSLPGSEQYF. For the CDR3, the DNA is TGTGCCAGCAGTCTTCCAGGATCCGAGCAGTACTTC.

This chain connects TRBV2 to TRBJ2-3; D is perhaps TRBD2 (6 bases). The germline V gene encodes CDR1 SNHLY and CDR2 FYNNEI. The CDR3 has 15 amino acids. Trimming took 4 bases from V and 2 from J, leaving 13 bases between them. CDR3 region: CASSGGSGFTDTQYF. CDR3 nucleotide sequence: TGTGCCAGCAGTGGGGGAAGCGGGTTCACAGATACGCAGTATTTT.

The chain recombines TRBV29-1 with TRBJ2-3; TRBD1 matches at 9 bases. Germline V gives CDR1 SQVTM, CDR2 ANQGSEA. This CDR3 has 11 amino acids. The V and J ends lost 5 bases and 11 bases, in that order; junction bases with no gene match: 5. The CDR3: CSVKQGARQYF. For the CDR3, the DNA is TGCAGCGTTAAACAGGGGGCGAGGCAGTATTTT.

This chain uses TRBV5-1 with TRBJ1-2; D gene ambiguous. Trimming took off 1 base at V and 2 bases at J, with 6 bases between the two ends. The germline V gene has CDR1 SGHRS and CDR2 YFSETQ. The CDR3 has 13 residues. CDR3 region: CASSLSVNYGYTF. CDR3 DNA: TGCGCCAGCAGCTTGTCCGTAAACTATGGCTACACCTTC.

This clone was counted once. The chain employs TRBV6-5 and TRBJ2-5, with 14 bases matching TRBD2. V was pared by 6 bases and J by 5 bases, with 5 bases of the junction left unmatched. Germline CDR1 is MNHEY and CDR2 is SVGAGI. The CDR3 contains 15 residues. The CDR3 DNA is TGTGCCAGCAGGTCGGGACTAGCGGGAGATGAGACCCAGTACTTC. Translation gives CASRSGLAGDETQYF.

The V gene is TRBV19, the J gene TRBJ1-1; perhaps TRBD1 as D (5 bases). The germline CDR1 and CDR2 sequences are LNHDA and SQIVND (reference sequence). This CDR3 spans 16 amino acids. Trimming removed 3 bases from V and 5 bases from J, with 19 bases in between. The CDR3 reads CASSIIRRGLWTEAFF. The CDR3 bases are TGTGCCAGTAGTATCATCAGGCGGGGGTTATGGACTGAAGCTTTCTTT.